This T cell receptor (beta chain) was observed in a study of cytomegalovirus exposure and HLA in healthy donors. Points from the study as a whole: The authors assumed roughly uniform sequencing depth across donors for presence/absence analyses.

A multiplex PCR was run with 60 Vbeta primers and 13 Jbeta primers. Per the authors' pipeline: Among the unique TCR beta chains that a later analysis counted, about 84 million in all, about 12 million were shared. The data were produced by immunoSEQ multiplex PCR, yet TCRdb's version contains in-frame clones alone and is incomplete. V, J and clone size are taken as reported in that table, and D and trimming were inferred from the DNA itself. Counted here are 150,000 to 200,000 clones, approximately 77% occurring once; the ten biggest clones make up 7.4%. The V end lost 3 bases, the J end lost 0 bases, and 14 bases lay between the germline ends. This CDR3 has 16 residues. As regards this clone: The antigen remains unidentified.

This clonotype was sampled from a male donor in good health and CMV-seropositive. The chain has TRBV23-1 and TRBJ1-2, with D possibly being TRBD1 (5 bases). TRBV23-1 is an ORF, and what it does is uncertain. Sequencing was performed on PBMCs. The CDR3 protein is CASSQWEGRTNYGYTF. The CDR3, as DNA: TGCGCCAGCAGTCAGTGGGAGGGACGGACTAACTATGGCTACACCTTC.